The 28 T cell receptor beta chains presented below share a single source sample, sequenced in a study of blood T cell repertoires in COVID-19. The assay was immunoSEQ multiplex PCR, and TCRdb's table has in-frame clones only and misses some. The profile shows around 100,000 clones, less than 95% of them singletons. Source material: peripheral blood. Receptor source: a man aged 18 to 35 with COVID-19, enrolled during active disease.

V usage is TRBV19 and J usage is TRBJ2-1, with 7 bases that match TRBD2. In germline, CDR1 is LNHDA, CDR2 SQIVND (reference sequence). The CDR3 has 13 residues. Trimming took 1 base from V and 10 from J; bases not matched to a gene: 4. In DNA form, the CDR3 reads TGTGCCAGTAGTATAGGGCTAGCGGAAGAGCAGTTCTTC. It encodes CASSIGLAEEQFF.

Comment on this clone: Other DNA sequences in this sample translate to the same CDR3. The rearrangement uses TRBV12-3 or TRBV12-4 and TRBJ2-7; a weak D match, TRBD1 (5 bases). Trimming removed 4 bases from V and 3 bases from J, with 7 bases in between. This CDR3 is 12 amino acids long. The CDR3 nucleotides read TGTGCCAGCAGTTCCGACAGCTACGAGCAGTACTTC. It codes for CASSSDSYEQYF.

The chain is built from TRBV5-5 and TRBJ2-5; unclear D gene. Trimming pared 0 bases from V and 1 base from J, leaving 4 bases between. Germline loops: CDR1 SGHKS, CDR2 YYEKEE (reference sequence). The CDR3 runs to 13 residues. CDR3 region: CASSLASQETQYF. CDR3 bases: TGTGCCAGCAGCTTGGCCAGCCAAGAGACCCAGTACTTC.

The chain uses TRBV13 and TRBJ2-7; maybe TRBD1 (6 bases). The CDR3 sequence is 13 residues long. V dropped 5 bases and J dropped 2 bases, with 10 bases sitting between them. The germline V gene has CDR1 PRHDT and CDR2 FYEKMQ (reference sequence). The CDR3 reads CASSPRGAYEQYF. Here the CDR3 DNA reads TGTGCCAGCAGCCCCAGGGGAGCCTACGAGCAGTACTTC.

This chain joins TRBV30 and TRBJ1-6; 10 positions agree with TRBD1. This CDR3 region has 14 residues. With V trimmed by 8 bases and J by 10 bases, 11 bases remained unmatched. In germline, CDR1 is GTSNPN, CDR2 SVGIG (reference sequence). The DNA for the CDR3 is TGTGCCCAGAGGGACAGGGGTTTGTACTCACCCCTCCACTTT. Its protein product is CAQRDRGLYSPLHF.

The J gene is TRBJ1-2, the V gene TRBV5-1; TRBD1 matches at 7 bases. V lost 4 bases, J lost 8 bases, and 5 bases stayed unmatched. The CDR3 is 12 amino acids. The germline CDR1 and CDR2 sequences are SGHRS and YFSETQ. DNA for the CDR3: TGCGCCAGCAGCGAGACAGGGTTCGGCTACACCTTC. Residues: CASSETGFGYTF.

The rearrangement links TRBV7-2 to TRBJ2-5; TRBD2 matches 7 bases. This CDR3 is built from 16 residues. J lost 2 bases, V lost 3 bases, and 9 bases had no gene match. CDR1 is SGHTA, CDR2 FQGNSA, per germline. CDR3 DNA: TGTGCCAGCAGCTTTGGGTCTAGCGGACTTCAAGAGACCCAGTACTTC. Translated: CASSFGSSGLQETQYF.

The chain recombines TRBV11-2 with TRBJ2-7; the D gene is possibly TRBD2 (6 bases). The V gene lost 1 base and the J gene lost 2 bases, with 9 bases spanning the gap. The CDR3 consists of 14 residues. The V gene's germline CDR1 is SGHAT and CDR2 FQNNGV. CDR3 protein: CASSLADYTYEQYF. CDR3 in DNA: TGTGCCAGCAGCTTAGCGGACTATACCTACGAGCAGTACTTC.

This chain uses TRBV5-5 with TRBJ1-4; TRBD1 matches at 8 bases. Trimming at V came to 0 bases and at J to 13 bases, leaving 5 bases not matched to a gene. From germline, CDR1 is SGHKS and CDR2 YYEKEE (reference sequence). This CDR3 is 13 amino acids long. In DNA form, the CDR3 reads TGTGCCAGCAGCTTGGGACAGGGGACGAGACTGTTTTTT. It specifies CASSLGQGTRLFF.

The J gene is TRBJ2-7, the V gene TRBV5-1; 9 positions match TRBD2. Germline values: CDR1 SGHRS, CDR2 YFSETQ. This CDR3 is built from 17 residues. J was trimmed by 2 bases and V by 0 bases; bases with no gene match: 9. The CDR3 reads CASSLEGAASGTYEQYF. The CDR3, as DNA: TGCGCCAGCAGCTTGGAAGGCGCGGCTAGCGGGACCTACGAGCAGTACTTC.

The CDR3 region is CASSLGTVDGYTF. As DNA, the CDR3 is TGTGCCAGCAGCCTCGGGACAGTGGATGGCTACACCTTC. This sequence joins TRBV7-6 and TRBJ1-2; 7 bases match TRBD1. Losses at the gene ends were 5 bases for V and 6 bases for J; bases not matched to a gene: 6. Germline CDR1 and CDR2: SGHVS and FNYEAQ. The CDR3 totals 13 residues.

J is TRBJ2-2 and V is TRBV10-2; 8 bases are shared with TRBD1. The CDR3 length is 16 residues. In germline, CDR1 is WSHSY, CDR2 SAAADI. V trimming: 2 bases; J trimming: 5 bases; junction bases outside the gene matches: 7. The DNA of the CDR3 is TGCGCCAGCAGTGAGGGGACAGGACGCGGGACCGGGGAGCTGTTTTTT. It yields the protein CASSEGTGRGTGELFF.

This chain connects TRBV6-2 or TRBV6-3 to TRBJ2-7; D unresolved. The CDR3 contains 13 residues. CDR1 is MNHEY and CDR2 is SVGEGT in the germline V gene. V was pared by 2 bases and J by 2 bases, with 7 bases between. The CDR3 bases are TGTGCCAGCAGTTACGACAAGACCTACGAGCAGTACTTC. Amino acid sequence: CASSYDKTYEQYF.

In DNA form, the CDR3 reads TGTGCCAGCAGCTTTGTGGGAGGAAACACAGATACGCAGTATTTT. Translation: CASSFVGGNTDTQYF. The rearrangement links TRBV7-3 to TRBJ2-3; possible D gene TRBD2, 6 bases. V lost 3 bases to trimming and J lost 2 bases, with 12 bases between them. Germline V gene data show CDR1 as SGHTA and CDR2 as FQGTGA. The CDR3 has 15 amino acids.

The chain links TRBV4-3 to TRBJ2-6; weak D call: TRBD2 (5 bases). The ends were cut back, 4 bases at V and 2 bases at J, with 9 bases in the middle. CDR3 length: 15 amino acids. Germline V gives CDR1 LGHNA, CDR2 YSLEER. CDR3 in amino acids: CASSPRVAGANVLTF. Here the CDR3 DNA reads TGCGCCAGCAGCCCGAGGGTGGCTGGGGCCAACGTCCTGACTTTC.

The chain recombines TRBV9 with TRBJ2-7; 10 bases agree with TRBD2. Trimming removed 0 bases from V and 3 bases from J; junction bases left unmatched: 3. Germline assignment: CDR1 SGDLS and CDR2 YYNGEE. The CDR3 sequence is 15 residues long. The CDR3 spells CASSVASSGSYEQYF. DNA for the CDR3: TGTGCCAGCAGCGTAGCGTCTAGCGGGAGCTACGAGCAGTACTTC.

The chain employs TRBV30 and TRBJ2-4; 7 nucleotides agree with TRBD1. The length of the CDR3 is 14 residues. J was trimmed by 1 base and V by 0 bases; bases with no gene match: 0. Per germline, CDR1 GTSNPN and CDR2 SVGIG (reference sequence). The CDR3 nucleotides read TGTGCCTGGAGTGTACAGGGGGCCAAAAACATTCAGTACTTC. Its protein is CAWSVQGAKNIQYF. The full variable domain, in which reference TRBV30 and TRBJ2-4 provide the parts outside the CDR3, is SQTIHQWPATLVQPVGSPLSLECTVEGTSNPNLYWYRQAAGRGLQLLFYSVGIGQISSEVPQNLSASRPQDRQFILSSKKLLLSDSGFYLCAWSVQGAKNIQYFGAGTRLSVL.

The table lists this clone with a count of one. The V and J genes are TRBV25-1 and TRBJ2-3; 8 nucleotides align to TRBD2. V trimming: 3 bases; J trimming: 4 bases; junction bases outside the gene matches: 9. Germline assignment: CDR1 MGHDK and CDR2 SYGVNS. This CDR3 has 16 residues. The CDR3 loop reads CASSDIAGKLADTQYF. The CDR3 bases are TGTGCCAGCAGTGATATAGCGGGAAAGTTGGCAGATACGCAGTATTTT.

The CDR3 DNA reads as TGTGCCAGCAGTTTATTCTCCGGACAGCTTTGGGGAGAGCAGTACTTC. It yields the protein CASSLFSGQLWGEQYF. The chain joins TRBV28 to TRBJ2-7; perhaps TRBD1 as D (6 bases). V lost 1 base, J lost 7 bases, and 20 bases lay in between. The CDR3 totals 16 residues. CDR1 is MDHEN and CDR2 is SYDVKM in the germline V gene.

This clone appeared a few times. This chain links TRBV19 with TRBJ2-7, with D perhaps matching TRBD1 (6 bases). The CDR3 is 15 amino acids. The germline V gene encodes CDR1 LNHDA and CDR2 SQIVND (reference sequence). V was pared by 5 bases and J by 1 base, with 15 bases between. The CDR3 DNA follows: TGTGCCAGTAGTGAGCTTCTAGGGGGATCCTACGAGCAGTACTTC. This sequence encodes CASSELLGGSYEQYF.

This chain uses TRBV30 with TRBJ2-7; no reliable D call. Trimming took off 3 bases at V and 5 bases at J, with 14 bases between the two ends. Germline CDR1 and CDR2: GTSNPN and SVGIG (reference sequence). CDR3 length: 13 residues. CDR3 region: CAWSDSPVHEQYF. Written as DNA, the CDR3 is TGTGCCTGGAGCGACTCCCCCGTCCACGAGCAGTACTTC. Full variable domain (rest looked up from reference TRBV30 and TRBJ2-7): SQTIHQWPATLVQPVGSPLSLECTVEGTSNPNLYWYRQAAGRGLQLLFYSVGIGQISSEVPQNLSASRPQDRQFILSSKKLLLSDSGFYLCAWSDSPVHEQYFGPGTRLTVT.

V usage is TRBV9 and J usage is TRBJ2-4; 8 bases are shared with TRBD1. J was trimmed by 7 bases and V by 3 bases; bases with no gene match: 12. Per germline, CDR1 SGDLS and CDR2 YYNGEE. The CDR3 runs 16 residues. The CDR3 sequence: CASSGTGTGSLNIQYF. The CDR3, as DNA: TGTGCCAGCAGCGGAACCGGGACAGGCTCCCTCAACATTCAGTACTTC. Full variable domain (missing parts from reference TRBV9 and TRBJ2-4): DSGVTQTPKHLITATGQRVTLRCSPRSGDLSVYWYQQSLDQGLQFLIQYYNGEERAKGNILERFSAQQFPDLHSELNLSSLELGDSALYFCASSGTGTGSLNIQYFGAGTRLSVL.

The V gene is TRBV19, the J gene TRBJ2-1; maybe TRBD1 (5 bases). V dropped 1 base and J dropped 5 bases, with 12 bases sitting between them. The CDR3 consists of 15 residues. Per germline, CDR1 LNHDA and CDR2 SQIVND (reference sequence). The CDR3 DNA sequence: TGTGCCAGTAGTATAGGGGGCATGGACCACAATGAGCAGTTCTTC. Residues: CASSIGGMDHNEQFF.

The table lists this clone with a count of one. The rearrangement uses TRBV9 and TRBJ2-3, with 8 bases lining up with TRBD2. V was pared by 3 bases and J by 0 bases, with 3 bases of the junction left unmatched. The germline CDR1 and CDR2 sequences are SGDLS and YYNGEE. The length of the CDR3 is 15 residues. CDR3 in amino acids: CASSARTSSTDTQYF. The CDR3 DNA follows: TGTGCCAGCAGCGCCCGGACTAGCAGCACAGATACGCAGTATTTT.

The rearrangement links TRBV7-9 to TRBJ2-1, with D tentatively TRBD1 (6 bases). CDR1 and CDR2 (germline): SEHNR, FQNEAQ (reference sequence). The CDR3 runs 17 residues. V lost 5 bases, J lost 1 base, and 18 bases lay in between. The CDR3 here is CASSGESPTGSYNEQFF. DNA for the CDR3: TGTGCCAGCAGCGGGGAGAGTCCTACAGGGTCCTACAATGAGCAGTTCTTC.

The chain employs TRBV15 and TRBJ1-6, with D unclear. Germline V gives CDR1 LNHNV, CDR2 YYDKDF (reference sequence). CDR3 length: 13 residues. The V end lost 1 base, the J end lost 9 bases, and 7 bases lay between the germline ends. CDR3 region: CATSRVMSSPLHF. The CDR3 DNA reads TGTGCCACCAGCAGAGTAATGTCTTCACCCCTCCACTTT.

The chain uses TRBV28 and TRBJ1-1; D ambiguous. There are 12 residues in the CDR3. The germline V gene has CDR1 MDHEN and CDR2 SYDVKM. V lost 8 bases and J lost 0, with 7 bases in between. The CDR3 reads CASSSMNTEAFF. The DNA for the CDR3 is TGTGCCAGCTCAAGCATGAACACTGAAGCTTTCTTT.

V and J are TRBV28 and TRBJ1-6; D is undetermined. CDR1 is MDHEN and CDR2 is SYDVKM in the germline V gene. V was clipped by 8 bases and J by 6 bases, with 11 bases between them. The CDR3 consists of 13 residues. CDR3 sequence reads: CASHGRINSPLHF. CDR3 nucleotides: TGTGCCAGCCATGGCAGGATTAATTCACCCCTCCACTTT.